This T cell receptor (beta chain) emerged from a study of blood T cell repertoires in COVID-19. Background on the study: T cells, B-cell-depleted T cells, or PBMCs supplied cDNA or gDNA.

The data were produced by immunoSEQ multiplex PCR, yet TCRdb's version contains in-frame clones alone and is incomplete. Among 200,000 to 300,000 clones, about 91% were seen once, and the ten largest hold 2.6%. The CDR3 is made up of 15 amino acids. J was trimmed by 4 bases and V by 4 bases; bases with no gene match: 5. Germline V gene data show CDR1 as SGHDT and CDR2 as YYEEEE. A few counts support this clone. Specimen: peripheral blood. The J gene is TRBJ1-4, the V gene TRBV5-6, with TRBD1 matching 9 bases. The sequence was obtained from a person aged 18 to 30 with COVID-19, enrolled during active disease. The DNA for the CDR3 is TGTGCCAGCAGCCGGGGGACAGGGAATAATGAAAAACTGTTTTTT. It translates to CASSRGTGNNEKLFF.